This T cell receptor (delta chain) was observed in a study of gamma-delta chains in newborns, infants, children. Turning to the study itself: Innate gammadelta T cells reportedly expand polyclonally right after birth, driven by microbial exposure, per the title.

About this clone itself: This may arise from a read error, as a much more abundant clone is one base away. The sample carries other DNA sequences with the same CDR3.

TCRdb re-called the reads with CATT. The sample includes about 2,500 delta-chain clones, 40% to 55% of them seen just once. The germline V gene has CDR1 NSMFDY and CDR2 ISSIKDK. The CDR3 loop spans 18 amino acids. Losses at the gene ends were 0 bases for V and 7 bases for J; bases not matched to a gene: 20. This specimen consisted of blood, obtained at baseline. The TCR was taken from a child who received the measles vaccine. V is TRAV29/DV5 and J is TRDJ1; 8 bases line up with TRDD3. The CDR3 DNA reads TGTGCAGCAAGCGTGTTGGCCTCCTACTCACTGGGGGGCCTTAAACTCATCTTT. This sequence encodes CAASVLASYSLGGLKLIF.